This entry concerns a single T cell receptor (beta chain). Which antigen it targets is not known. No base quality values were provided; no much bigger clone lies one nucleotide off. The data were taken from a study of blood T cell repertoires in COVID-19 (dated by TCRdb to about 2020). For the wider study: Collaborator samples came from the United States, Italy and Spain and covered acute and convalescent phases of COVID-19. The samples were drawn from two sources: the first 160 participants of the ongoing ImmuneRACE study, and 1,000 to 1,500 subjects contributed by 6 global collaborators. HLA class I and class II types, where available, came from metadata supplied by the sample provider rather than from assay-based typing. The prospective study material was composed of cDNA or gDNA derived from T cells, B-cell-depleted T cells, or PBMCs. Sample metadata almost always included a de-identified subject ID, COVID-19 status, age in years and sex. Subjects who had been exposed to COVID-19, were actively infected with it, or had recovered from it provided the deeply sampled blood TCRbeta repertoires that made up the dataset. The repertoires were released in a freely available public database meant as a resource for research on the immune response to SARS-CoV-2.

Unmatched junction bases come to 10, with V trimmed by 4 bases and J by 12 bases. The CDR3 sequence holds 16 residues, the cysteine and phenylalanine included. Here the CDR3 DNA is all that survives: 48 bases in frame from base 1. From a lookup of the germline V gene, CDR1 and CDR2 are MNHEY and SVGAGI. Paper-wide results and their limitations: How much clinical and demographic metadata was included differed by source and by participant, and the metadata was provided uncurated.

The immunoSEQ Assay, a bias-controlled multiplex PCR, was used to amplify TCRbeta CDR3 regions from genomic DNA. The original pipeline was this. Within the assay, amplification of reference gene primers was used to estimate how many nucleated cells each sample contained. To quantify the absolute abundance of each unique TCRbeta CDR3 rearrangement, sequence reads were collapsed and filtered. For each sample, productive Simpson clonality was calculated as the square root of Simpson's diversity index across productive rearrangements. The source is immuneACCESS, and TCRdb retained only in-frame sequences with V and J called. Part of the clones is not carried over; for the studies checked, unresolved V genes explain less than half of this, and the remainder is unexplained. The V and J calls and clone size were taken over from that table, and D and trimming were inferred from the DNA. In this sample the table shows approximately 52,000 clones, 89% of which occur a single time. Of the sample, around 5% falls within the top ten clones.

Collaborating institutions collected whole blood in K2EDTA tubes following their own protocols. For TCRbeta analysis, collaborator samples were shipped as frozen whole blood, as isolated PBMCs, or as DNA extracted from either sample type. The sequence links TRBV6-5 to TRBJ2-4; the junction holds 15 bases that match TRBD2. The sequence derives from a man aged 55 to 70 with active COVID-19. The source material was peripheral blood. The CDR3 protein: CASSLTGTSGRRSQYF. The bases read TGTGCCAGCAGTTTAACCGGGACTAGCGGGAGGCGGAGTCAGTACTTC.